Each of the 24 T cell receptor beta chains below was sequenced from the same sample in a study of identical twins. One entry per CDR3 protein results from TCRdb running MiXCR on the 5' RACE reads. This table has about 150,000 distinct CDR3 sequences, around 3.5% appearing once. Sequenced material: memory T cells sorted from blood. These TCRs come from a man aged 18 to 29 in good health.

This clonotype was detected many times. This chain connects TRBV18 to TRBJ2-1, with 10 nucleotides matching TRBD2. This CDR3 is 18 amino acids long. Germline V lookup: CDR1 KGHSH, CDR2 LQKENI. The V gene end was trimmed by 5 bases and the J gene end by 0 bases; junction bases not matched to a gene: 10. The CDR3 protein is CASSIGLAGALSYNEQFF. DNA of the CDR3: TGTGCCAGCTCAATCGGGCTAGCGGGAGCCCTCTCCTACAATGAGCAGTTCTTC.

This clonotype was picked up many times. The V call is TRBV11-2, the J call TRBJ2-3, with 15 positions matching TRBD2. Trimming cost V 3 bases and J 1 base; bases outside gene matches: 11. CDR1 is SGHAT and CDR2 is FQNNGV in the germline V gene. The CDR3 length is 20 residues. The CDR3 reads CASSFWFRTSGRGGTDTQYF. The CDR3 DNA reads TGTGCCAGCAGCTTTTGGTTCCGGACTAGCGGGAGGGGGGGCACAGATACGCAGTATTTT.

This clonotype was counted at least ten times. This chain joins TRBV18 and TRBJ1-6; the D is unclear. The V end was cut by 1 base, the J end by 4 bases, with 8 bases between. The CDR3 extends over 15 amino acids. Germline V lookup: CDR1 KGHSH, CDR2 LQKENI. CDR3 in amino acids: CASSPLGEYNSPLHF. In DNA form, the CDR3 reads TGTGCCAGCTCACCACTTGGGGAATATAATTCACCCCTCCACTTT.

This clonotype was picked up many times. The chain couples TRBV7-2 to TRBJ2-5, with 10 bases lining up with TRBD1. Germline values: CDR1 SGHTA, CDR2 FQGNSA. Trimming took 3 bases from V and 5 from J; bases not matched to a gene: 9. This CDR3 is 16 amino acids long. CDR3 DNA: TGTGCCAGCAGCTTGACACTGACAGGGGGCCGTGAGACCCAGTACTTC. Its translation is CASSLTLTGGRETQYF.

Many counts were recorded for this clonotype. The chain joins TRBV5-1 to TRBJ2-1; 8 bases map to TRBD1. This CDR3 is 19 amino acids long. Germline loops: CDR1 SGHRS, CDR2 YFSETQ. V shed 3 bases and J 4 bases; nucleotides not matched to a gene: 18. The CDR3 DNA is TGCGCCAGCAGCTGGGATGTTGGACAGGGATATACTATATACAATGAGCAGTTCTTC. Translation gives CASSWDVGQGYTIYNEQFF.

This clonotype appeared many times. This chain connects TRBV12-3 or TRBV12-4 to TRBJ2-6; 10 bases are a match to TRBD2. The CDR3 runs to 17 residues. The V gene end was trimmed by 6 bases and the J gene end by 2 bases; junction bases not matched to a gene: 7. For the CDR3, the DNA is TGTGCCAGCAGACCAGGGGGGACTAGCGCTGGGGCCAACGTCCTGACTTTC. Protein sequence: CASRPGGTSAGANVLTF.

This clonotype was seen ten or more times. The chain carries TRBV24-1 and TRBJ2-3; D tentatively reads TRBD1 or TRBD2 (6 bases each). CDR1 KGHDR and CDR2 SFDVKD come from the germline V gene. With 3 bases removed from V and 6 bases from J, the gap between germline ends came to 12 bases. CDR3 size: 14 residues. The CDR3 spells CATSDPRGGDTQYF. Written as DNA, the CDR3 is TGTGCCACCAGTGATCCCCGAGGGGGGGATACGCAGTATTTT.

The DNA of the CDR3 is TGTGCCAGTAGTAAGATGATCTCTGGGGCCAACGTCCTGACTTTC. The encoded protein is CASSKMISGANVLTF. The rearrangement uses TRBV19 and TRBJ2-6; D gene ambiguous. Germline-derived CDR1 and CDR2 are LNHDA and SQIVND (reference sequence). Trimming took 4 bases from V and 0 from J, leaving 7 bases between them. This CDR3 is 15 amino acids long. The whole variable domain, remainder taken from reference TRBV19 and TRBJ2-6, is DGGITQSPKYLFRKEGQNVTLSCEQNLNHDAMYWYRQDPGQGLRLIYYSQIVNDFQKGDIAEGYSVSREKKESFPLTVTSAQKNPTAFYLCASSKMISGANVLTFGAGSRLTVL.

At least ten counts were recorded for this clonotype. The V call is TRBV20-1, the J call TRBJ2-2, with no clear D. V lost 1 base and J 1 base, leaving 7 bases between the germline ends. The CDR3 is 14 amino acids. Germline V CDR1 and CDR2: DFQATT, SNEGSKA (reference sequence). CDR3: CSARASENTGELFF. CDR3 sequence (DNA): TGCAGTGCTAGAGCGTCAGAGAACACCGGGGAGCTGTTTTTT.

This clonotype occurred many times. The rearrangement uses TRBV29-1 and TRBJ2-1; D possibly corresponds to TRBD2 (5 bases). Germline V lookup: CDR1 SQVTM, CDR2 ANQGSEA. The V end lost 1 base, the J end lost 9 bases, and 13 bases lay between the germline ends. The CDR3 contains 13 residues. The CDR3 is CSVEGVVGGEQFF. The CDR3 DNA reads as TGCAGCGTTGAAGGGGTAGTAGGAGGTGAGCAGTTCTTC.

This clonotype was observed at least ten times. This chain uses TRBV27 with TRBJ1-5, with D possibly being TRBD1 (5 bases). CDR1 and CDR2 (germline): MNHEY, SMNVEV (reference sequence). Trimming shortened V by 6 bases and J by 9 bases, and 24 bases separated the two germline ends. CDR3 length: 16 residues. The CDR3 DNA follows: TGTGCCAGCAGAGACACCGGGACGCCCTTTGGAGGGCCCCAGCATTTT. It encodes CASRDTGTPFGGPQHF.

There are a few counts of this clonotype. The chain joins TRBV20-1 to TRBJ2-3; the match to TRBD2 covers 11 bases. Per germline, CDR1 DFQATT and CDR2 SNEGSKA (reference sequence). The CDR3 has 15 residues. Trimming cost V 3 bases and J 4 bases; bases outside gene matches: 6. The CDR3 reads CSASPGTSGSDTQYF. The CDR3 DNA reads as TGCAGTGCTAGCCCCGGGACTAGCGGTTCAGATACGCAGTATTTT.

This clonotype was counted ten times or more. This chain links TRBV2 with TRBJ2-1, with TRBD2 identical over 15 bases. The CDR3 runs 15 residues. Germline-derived CDR1 and CDR2 are SNHLY and FYNNEI. With 6 bases clipped from V and 7 bases from J, the junction kept 4 bases outside the gene matches. The DNA of the CDR3 is TGTGCCAGCAGGAGGGGACTAGCGGGAGGTAATGAGCAGTTCTTC. This codes for CASRRGLAGGNEQFF.

This clonotype was detected many times. The gene calls are TRBV24-1 and TRBJ2-2; 9 nucleotides match TRBD1. The germline V gene has CDR1 KGHDR and CDR2 SFDVKD. The CDR3 sequence is 18 residues long. V lost 5 bases and J lost 2; bases outside the gene matches: 11. CDR3 amino acids: CATSGKTGDRENTGELFF. The CDR3 bases are TGTGCCACCAGTGGTAAGACCGGGGACAGGGAAAACACCGGGGAGCTGTTTTTT.

This clonotype has a count of ten or more. The V call is TRBV10-3, the J call TRBJ2-3; 9 positions match TRBD1. The V gene end was trimmed by 6 bases and the J gene end by 4 bases; junction bases not matched to a gene: 5. CDR1 and CDR2 (germline): ENHRY, SYGVKD. The CDR3 is made up of 14 amino acids. The CDR3 nucleotides read TGTGCCATCAGCGGACAGGGGAATGCAGATACGCAGTATTTT. Translated: CAISGQGNADTQYF.

This clonotype has ten or more counts. The rearrangement joins TRBV11-3 to TRBJ2-7, with D uncertain. The CDR3 length is 18 residues. CDR1 and CDR2 from the germline V gene are SGHNT and YENEEA. V was pared by 0 bases and J by 0 bases, with 18 bases between. CDR3 protein: CASSLEGGSYNGSYEQYV. CDR3 DNA sequence: TGTGCCAGCAGCTTAGAAGGTGGGTCGTACAACGGCTCCTACGAGCAGTACGTC.

This clonotype was detected many times. The chain employs TRBV11-2 and TRBJ2-3; D uncertain. Germline lookup yields CDR1 SGHAT and CDR2 FQNNGV. The CDR3 extends over 15 amino acids. V was clipped by 4 bases and J by 2 bases, with 13 bases between them. In nucleotides, the CDR3 is TGTGCCAGCAGCTCCCTCGGCCTCACCACAGATACGCAGTATTTT. Translation: CASSSLGLTTDTQYF.

This clonotype came up many times. The chain carries TRBV5-1 and TRBJ2-1, with D possibly being TRBD2 (5 bases). Germline CDR1 and CDR2: SGHRS and YFSETQ. CDR3 size: 14 residues. Trimming stripped 5 bases from V and 4 bases from J, with 13 bases between. In DNA form, the CDR3 reads TGCGCCAGCAGTTGGAGAGGGCCGTACAATGAGCAGTTCTTC. Its protein product is CASSWRGPYNEQFF.

This clonotype appeared many times. V gene TRBV5-1 combines with J gene TRBJ1-2; 7 nucleotides line up with TRBD1. The length of the CDR3 is 15 residues. CDR1 is SGHRS, CDR2 YFSETQ, per germline. Losses at the gene ends were 4 bases for V and 4 bases for J; bases not matched to a gene: 10. In DNA, the CDR3 is TGCGCCAGCAGCCCCGGCGACAGGGCTGGCTATGGCTACACCTTC. The encoded protein is CASSPGDRAGYGYTF.

At least ten counts were recorded for this clonotype. The V gene is TRBV5-1, the J gene TRBJ1-1, with 7 bases lining up with TRBD1. The CDR3 covers 15 residues. V trimming: 4 bases; J trimming: 1 base; junction bases outside the gene matches: 7. CDR1 and CDR2 from the germline V gene are SGHRS and YFSETQ. This chain's CDR3 is CASSPGDSWNTEAFF. CDR3 DNA sequence: TGCGCCAGCAGCCCAGGGGACAGCTGGAACACTGAAGCTTTCTTT.

This clonotype was picked up a small number of times. This rearrangement joins TRBV19 to TRBJ2-1, with 15 positions matching TRBD2. J lost 4 bases, V lost 8 bases, and 6 bases had no gene match. The germline gives CDR1 LNHDA, CDR2 SQIVND (reference sequence). The CDR3 contains 16 residues. CDR3 coding DNA: TGTGCCAGTTCGGGACTAGCGGGGGGTTTATACAATGAGCAGTTCTTC. Translated, it gives CASSGLAGGLYNEQFF.

This clonotype was seen more than once but under ten times. This sequence joins TRBV4-2 and TRBJ1-2; 9 positions agree with TRBD1. The germline V gene encodes CDR1 LGHNA and CDR2 YNFKEQ. With V trimmed by 4 bases and J by 3 bases, 6 bases remained unmatched. There are 15 residues in the CDR3. The CDR3 region has the DNA TGTGCCAGCAGCCGAGAAAGGACAGGGGACTATGGCTACACCTTC. Translated, it gives CASSRERTGDYGYTF.

This clonotype was seen at least ten times. V is TRBV5-1 and J is TRBJ1-1; D may be TRBD1 (6 bases). The V and J ends lost 4 bases and 3 bases respectively, with 13 bases between them. The CDR3 is 14 amino acids. Germline V gene sequence: CDR1 SGHRS, CDR2 YFSETQ. CDR3 sequence reads: CASSVQGSDTEAFF. The DNA for the CDR3 is TGCGCCAGCAGCGTACAGGGATCTGACACTGAAGCTTTCTTT.

The sample holds many counts of this clonotype. The chain is built from TRBV24-1 and TRBJ2-1, with TRBD2 matching over 8 bases. The V and J ends lost 4 bases and 1 base, in that order; junction bases with no gene match: 11. Germline CDR1 KGHDR, CDR2 SFDVKD. This CDR3 comprises 18 residues. The CDR3 nucleotides read TGTGCCACCAGTGACTTCACGGGGGGGACGTGGTCCTACAATGAGCAGTTCTTC. This codes for CATSDFTGGTWSYNEQFF.